This T cell receptor (beta chain) was sequenced in a study of beta chain features in type 1 diabetes (dated by TCRdb to the late 2010s). Regarding the study in general: Mean age, gender distribution, total cell number and subset yield did not differ between patients and healthy donors. A total of around 110,000,000 sorted cells were examined across all samples, and RNA yield correlated strongly with the number of cells per subset. The study compared the TCRB repertoires of sorted circulating CD4+ T cell subsets in recently diagnosed type 1 diabetes patients with those in matched healthy donors. Whereas all 30 or so donors provided naive and central memory subsets, regulatory and stem cell-like memory subsets were isolated from just 8 patients and about 8 healthy donors.

Each donor gave one peripheral blood draw, averaging roughly 100 mL, which was collected into heparinised tubes. A BD FACSAria II and a panel including CD45RO, CCR7, CD25, CD127, CD95 and CD27 were used to sort naive, central memory, regulatory and stem cell-like memory CD4+ T cells. Purity was above 95% for every sorted population. PBMCs were isolated immediately by Lymphoprep density gradient centrifugation and stained directly without culture. So that batch effects would be minimized, each experiment stained and sorted samples in pairs, pairing one healthy donor with one patient. V is clipped by 4 bases and J by 1 base, and the sequence between their germline boundaries is 1 base long. The CDR3 measures 11 amino acids from cysteine to phenylalanine. CDR3 DNA is the only sequence kept; it has 33 bases, read in frame from the first base. Reading the germline V gene gives CDR1 SGHTA and CDR2 FQGNSA.

Results and caveats for the whole study, not just this receptor: Type 1 diabetes patients showed a moderate but significant shortening of TCRB CDR3 length in all four CD4+ subsets. At VDJ recombination sites, type 1 diabetes patients had fewer insertions and more deleted nucleotides, which implies abnormalities in thymic rearrangement. PCR may preferentially amplify shorter templates, but because patient and control samples were amplified and corrected together, any resulting skew would affect both groups equally. The naive, central memory and regulatory TCRB repertoires appeared to resemble one another more closely among patients than among healthy donors. Because small numbers of individuals were included in the HLA sub-analyses, any influence of HLA type on TCRB rearrangement was left unresolved. Because cDNA was sequenced instead of genomic DNA, highly expressing activated cells could be over-represented, though the groups showed no difference in activation or CD3 levels.

In regard to this clone: Its antigen is currently not known. No much larger clonotype is one base removed from it; base qualities were not supplied.

The High Capacity cDNA Reverse Transcription Kit was used to reverse transcribe all of the isolated RNA, meaning that expressed TCRB transcripts were what got sequenced. Naive, central memory and regulatory T cell samples underwent deep immunoSEQ sequencing, averaging roughly 3.4 million total reads per sample. Sorted cells were lysed in RLT buffer and RNA was extracted with DNase-treated RNeasy Micro or Mini kits, depending on cell number. Each cell subset was processed separately to prevent cross-contamination, with patient and healthy donor samples processed together. Using the immunoSEQ multiplex PCR, TCRB sequences were amplified from cDNA into 87-bp fragments spanning the CDR3 region. Sequencing of the amplicons was performed on the Illumina HiSeq platform. The published analysis was carried out like this. Synthetic template baselines were used to correct PCR bias computationally, reads within Hamming distance 2 were collapsed together, and singletons that could not be merged were discarded. By aligning reads against IMGT, V, D and J genes, CDR3 length, and insertions or deletions at six rearrangement sites were assigned. Within each subset, clonotype counts were normalized to sorted cell number, and only after that were true diversity and Gini coefficients computed with the tcR R package. Repertoire sharing was quantified using the overlap coefficient calculated on TCRB nucleotide sequences. Out-of-frame TCRB sequences from naive cells were analyzed to stand in for the pre-selection repertoire. The table comes from immuneACCESS by way of TCRdb, which keeps in-frame sequences with V and J called. Part of the clones is missing from these tables; in studies checked, under half for an unresolved V gene and the rest for unknown reasons. The V and J calls and clone size were taken over from that table, and D and trimming were inferred from the DNA. The sample includes 250,000 or so clones, with about 71% observed a single time. The ten largest clones capture 0.053% of the sample.

The clonotype comes from a man between 25 and 39 years old in good health. Sequences were obtained from naive CD4+ T cells from blood. The label giving this sample's cell subset or site can be read as: true naive CD4+ T cells. The chain uses TRBV7-2 and TRBJ1-1; no D gene can be assigned with confidence. DNA sequence: TGTGCCAGCAGCTCGAACACTGAAGCTTTCTTT. Its translation is CASSSNTEAFF. This CDR3, with the reference TRBV7-2 and TRBJ1-1 proteins standing in past its ends, gives the full variable domain GAGVSQSPSNKVTEKGKDVELRCDPISGHTALYWYRQSLGQGLEFLIYFQGNSAPDKSGLPSDRFSAERTGGSVSTLTIQRTQQEDSAVYLCASSSNTEAFFGQGTRLTVV.